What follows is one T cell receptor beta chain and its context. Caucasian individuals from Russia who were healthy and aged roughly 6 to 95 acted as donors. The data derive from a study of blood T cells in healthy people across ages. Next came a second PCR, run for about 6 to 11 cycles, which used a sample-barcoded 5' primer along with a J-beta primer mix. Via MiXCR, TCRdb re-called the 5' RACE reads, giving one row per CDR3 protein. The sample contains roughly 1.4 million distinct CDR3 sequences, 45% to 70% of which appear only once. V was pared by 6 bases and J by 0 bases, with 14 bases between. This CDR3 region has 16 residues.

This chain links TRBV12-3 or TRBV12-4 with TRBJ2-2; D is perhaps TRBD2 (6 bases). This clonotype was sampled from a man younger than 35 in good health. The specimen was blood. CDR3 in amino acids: CASSLVSGSNTGELFF. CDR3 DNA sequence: TGTGCCAGCAGCTTGGTGAGCGGGTCGAACACCGGGGAGCTGTTTTTT.